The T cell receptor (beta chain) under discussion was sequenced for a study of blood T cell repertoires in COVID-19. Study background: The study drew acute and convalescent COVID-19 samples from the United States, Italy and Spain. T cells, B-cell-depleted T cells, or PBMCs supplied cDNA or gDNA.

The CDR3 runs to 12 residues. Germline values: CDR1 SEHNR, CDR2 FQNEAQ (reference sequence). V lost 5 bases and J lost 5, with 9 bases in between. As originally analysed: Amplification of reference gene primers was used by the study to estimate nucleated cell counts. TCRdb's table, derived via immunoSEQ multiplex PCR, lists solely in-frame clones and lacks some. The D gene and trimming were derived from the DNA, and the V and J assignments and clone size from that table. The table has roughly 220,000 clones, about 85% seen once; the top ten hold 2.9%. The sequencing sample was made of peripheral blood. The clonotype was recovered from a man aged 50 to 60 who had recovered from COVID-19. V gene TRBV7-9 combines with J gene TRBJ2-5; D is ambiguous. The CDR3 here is CASSSTWETQYF. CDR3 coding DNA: TGTGCCAGCAGCAGTACTTGGGAGACCCAGTACTTC.